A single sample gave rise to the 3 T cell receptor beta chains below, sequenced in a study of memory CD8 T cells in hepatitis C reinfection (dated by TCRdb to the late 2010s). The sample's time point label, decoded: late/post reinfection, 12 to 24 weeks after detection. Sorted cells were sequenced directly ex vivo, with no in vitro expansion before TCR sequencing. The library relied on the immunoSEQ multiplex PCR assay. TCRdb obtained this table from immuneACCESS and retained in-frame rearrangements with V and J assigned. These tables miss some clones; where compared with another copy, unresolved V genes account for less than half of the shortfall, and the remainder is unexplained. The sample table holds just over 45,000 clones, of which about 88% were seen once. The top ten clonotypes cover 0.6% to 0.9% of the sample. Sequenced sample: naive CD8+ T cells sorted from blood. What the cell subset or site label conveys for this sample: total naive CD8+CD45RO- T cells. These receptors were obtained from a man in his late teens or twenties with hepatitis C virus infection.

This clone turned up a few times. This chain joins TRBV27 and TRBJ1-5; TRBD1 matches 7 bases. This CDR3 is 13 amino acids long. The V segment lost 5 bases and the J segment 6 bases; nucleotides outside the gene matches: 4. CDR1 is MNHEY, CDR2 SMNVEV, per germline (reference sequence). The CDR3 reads CASSRDSAQPQHF. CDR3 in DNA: TGTGCCAGCAGTAGGGACAGTGCTCAGCCCCAGCATTTT.

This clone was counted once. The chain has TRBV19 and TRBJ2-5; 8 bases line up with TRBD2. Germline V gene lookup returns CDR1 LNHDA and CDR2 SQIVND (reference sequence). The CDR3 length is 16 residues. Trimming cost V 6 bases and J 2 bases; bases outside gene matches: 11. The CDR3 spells CASSNRGTSRQETQYF. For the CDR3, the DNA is TGTGCCAGTAGCAACCGCGGGACTAGTCGGCAAGAGACCCAGTACTTC.

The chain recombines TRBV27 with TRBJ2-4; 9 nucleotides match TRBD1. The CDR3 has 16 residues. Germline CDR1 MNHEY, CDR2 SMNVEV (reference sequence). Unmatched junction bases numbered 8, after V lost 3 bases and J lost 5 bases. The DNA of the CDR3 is TGTGCCAGCAGTTTCAATCCGGGACAGGGTGAAAACATTCAGTACTTC. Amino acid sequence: CASSFNPGQGENIQYF.